A selection of T cell receptor beta chains follows, all from one sample in a study of OX40 agonist ivuxolimab in advanced cancers. Sequencing used immunoSEQ multiplex PCR; TCRdb keeps in-frame clones, though not all of them. This sample has approximately 130,000 clones, with around 93% found just once. The material was CD4+ or CD8+ T cells sorted from blood, obtained in a trial of the OX40 agonist ivuxolimab. The receptor source for this set is an adult with an advanced solid tumor such as melanoma, head and neck, liver or kidney cancer. Both conserved end residues are part of each CDR3. Each record gives: CDR3 DNA, CDR3 protein, V gene, clone size, J gene, D gene. D genes are given only for firm matches. Clone size is given for some rows only: seen once, a few or many times, or a class if the clone is expanded.

CDR3nt: TGTGCCAGCAGCACCTTCGGGTCGGACACCATATATTTT
CDR3aa: CASSTFGSDTIYF
v_gene: TRBV5-4
abundance: -
j_gene: TRBJ1-3
d_gene: -

CDR3nt: TGTGCCAGCGGGAGGGCAGGGGGTCCCGGGGAGCTGTTTTTT
CDR3aa: CASGRAGGPGELFF
v_gene: TRBV7-8
abundance: -
j_gene: TRBJ2-2
d_gene: -

CDR3nt: TGTGCCAGCAGTAGTAGCGGGGGCAACACCGGGGAGCTGTTTTTT
CDR3aa: CASSSSGGNTGELFF
v_gene: TRBV6-5
abundance: -
j_gene: TRBJ2-2
d_gene: TRBD2

CDR3nt: TGTGCCAGTAGGATTAGCGGGACGATCTCTGGGGCCAACGTCCTGACTTTC
CDR3aa: CASRISGTISGANVLTF
v_gene: TRBV19
abundance: -
j_gene: TRBJ2-6
d_gene: TRBD2

CDR3nt: TGTGCCAGCAGCACCCCACGGGACAGGGTATGGGATAGCAATCAGCCCCAGCATTTT
CDR3aa: CASSTPRDRVWDSNQPQHF
v_gene: TRBV7-2
abundance: once
j_gene: TRBJ1-5
d_gene: TRBD1

CDR3nt: TGCGCCAGCAGCCAAGTTTTGACGAACACTGAAGCTTTCTTT
CDR3aa: CASSQVLTNTEAFF
v_gene: TRBV4-3
abundance: -
j_gene: TRBJ1-1
d_gene: -

CDR3nt: TGTGCCAGCAGCCGGGCCGGGGGGGATACGCAGTATTTT
CDR3aa: CASSRAGGDTQYF
v_gene: TRBV4-2
abundance: -
j_gene: TRBJ2-3
d_gene: TRBD2

CDR3nt: TGTGCCATCAGTGGCACGGTGAACTATGGCTACACCTTC
CDR3aa: CAISGTVNYGYTF
v_gene: TRBV10-3
abundance: -
j_gene: TRBJ1-2
d_gene: -

CDR3nt: TGTGCCACCGGGGTGGGGGCTTTCTTT
CDR3aa: CATGVGAFF
v_gene: TRBV28
abundance: -
j_gene: TRBJ1-1
d_gene: -

CDR3nt: TGTGCCAGCAGCCCAATAGCGGGAGGGCCGGCCGAGACCCAGTACTTC
CDR3aa: CASSPIAGGPAETQYF
v_gene: TRBV11-2
abundance: -
j_gene: TRBJ2-5
d_gene: TRBD2

CDR3nt: TGTGCCAGCACTCTCGACAGGGGTGTTGCTGGCTACACCTTC
CDR3aa: CASTLDRGVAGYTF
v_gene: TRBV6-6
abundance: -
j_gene: TRBJ1-2
d_gene: TRBD1

CDR3nt: TGTGCCACCTCCAAGGGGGCTGAGGACCATGAGCAGTTCTTC
CDR3aa: CATSKGAEDHEQFF
v_gene: TRBV7-3
abundance: -
j_gene: TRBJ2-1
d_gene: TRBD1

CDR3nt: TGTGCCAGCAGCTTGGCAACAGGGCGTGGGACTGAAGCTTTCTTT
CDR3aa: CASSLATGRGTEAFF
v_gene: TRBV5-4
abundance: -
j_gene: TRBJ1-1
d_gene: -

CDR3nt: TGTGCCAGCAGTGGGATCGACACACCAGGAGAAAAACTGTTTTTT
CDR3aa: CASSGIDTPGEKLFF
v_gene: TRBV2
abundance: -
j_gene: TRBJ1-4
d_gene: -

CDR3nt: TGTGCCAGCAGCTTATCGCCCACAGGGAACGTCGGTCAGCCCCAGCATTTT
CDR3aa: CASSLSPTGNVGQPQHF
v_gene: TRBV7-3
abundance: -
j_gene: TRBJ1-5
d_gene: -

CDR3nt: TGTGCCAGCAGCTCAACCCATAAGCAGCCCCAGCATTTT
CDR3aa: CASSSTHKQPQHF
v_gene: TRBV7-9
abundance: few
j_gene: TRBJ1-5
d_gene: -

CDR3nt: TGTGCCAGCAGCGTAGAGGGGAGCCTGGAGGACTACGAGCAGTACTTC
CDR3aa: CASSVEGSLEDYEQYF
v_gene: TRBV9
abundance: -
j_gene: TRBJ2-7
d_gene: -

CDR3nt: TGTGCCAGTAGTATAACCCGGACAGGGGACTACGAGCAGTACTTC
CDR3aa: CASSITRTGDYEQYF
v_gene: TRBV19
abundance: -
j_gene: TRBJ2-7
d_gene: TRBD1

CDR3nt: TGCGCCAGCAGCTTGGCCTTGCAGGGGGGAACTGAAGCTTTCTTT
CDR3aa: CASSLALQGGTEAFF
v_gene: TRBV5-1
abundance: -
j_gene: TRBJ1-1
d_gene: TRBD1

CDR3nt: TGCGCCAGCCGGGGGACTAGCGGGGGGGCAGGTACGCAGTATTTT
CDR3aa: CASRGTSGGAGTQYF
v_gene: TRBV10-2
abundance: -
j_gene: TRBJ2-3
d_gene: TRBD2

CDR3nt: TGTGCCAGCAGTTCCGGACAGCACCGCAACGAGCAGTACTTC
CDR3aa: CASSSGQHRNEQYF
v_gene: TRBV6-5
abundance: -
j_gene: TRBJ2-7
d_gene: -

CDR3nt: TGTGCCAGCAGCTTGGAGGGGAGCCCCGGGGTACCCCAGTACTTC
CDR3aa: CASSLEGSPGVPQYF
v_gene: TRBV5-4
abundance: -
j_gene: TRBJ2-5
d_gene: -

CDR3nt: TGTGCCAGCAGTTCCGCGGGACAGGGAAGCTCCTACGAGCAGTACTTC
CDR3aa: CASSSAGQGSSYEQYF
v_gene: TRBV28
abundance: -
j_gene: TRBJ2-7
d_gene: TRBD1

CDR3nt: TGTGCCAGCGCTACTTGGCGAGGGGGGACTGAAGCTTTCTTT
CDR3aa: CASATWRGGTEAFF
v_gene: TRBV27
abundance: -
j_gene: TRBJ1-1
d_gene: -

CDR3nt: TGTGCCAGCAGTTTAGTCCCTAGCGGGAGGCGTTTTTACACAGATACGCAGTATTTT
CDR3aa: CASSLVPSGRRFYTDTQYF
v_gene: TRBV27
abundance: -
j_gene: TRBJ2-3
d_gene: TRBD2

CDR3nt: TGTGCCAGCAGTCTCCGGGACAGGGTCTACGAGCAGTACTTC
CDR3aa: CASSLRDRVYEQYF
v_gene: TRBV27
abundance: -
j_gene: TRBJ2-7
d_gene: TRBD1

CDR3nt: TGCGCCAGCAGTAGGGGGGGCGGAACCTCTAGCTCCTACGAGCAGTACTTC
CDR3aa: CASSRGGGTSSSYEQYF
v_gene: TRBV10-2
abundance: -
j_gene: TRBJ2-7
d_gene: -

CDR3nt: TGTGCCAGCAGTCCCCCGCCCAGCGGGAGATACGAGCAGTACTTC
CDR3aa: CASSPPPSGRYEQYF
v_gene: TRBV27
abundance: -
j_gene: TRBJ2-7
d_gene: TRBD2

CDR3nt: TGTGCCGCATCTCCTAACGTGGCCCAAGAGACCCAGTACTTC
CDR3aa: CAASPNVAQETQYF
v_gene: TRBV10-3
abundance: -
j_gene: TRBJ2-5
d_gene: -

CDR3nt: TGTGCCAGCAGCTGGGGGTTGGCAGGGCAATTCGTGAACACTGAAGCTTTCTTT
CDR3aa: CASSWGLAGQFVNTEAFF
v_gene: TRBV5-8
abundance: -
j_gene: TRBJ1-1
d_gene: -

CDR3nt: TGTGCCATCGATCGTGAGCGGACGGGCTCCTACAATGAGCAGTTCTTC
CDR3aa: CAIDRERTGSYNEQFF
v_gene: TRBV10-3
abundance: -
j_gene: TRBJ2-1
d_gene: -

CDR3nt: TGTGCCAGCACGAGAATGGGACGGATGAACACTGAAGCTTTCTTT
CDR3aa: CASTRMGRMNTEAFF
v_gene: TRBV27
abundance: -
j_gene: TRBJ1-1
d_gene: -

CDR3nt: TGTGCCAGTAGTAGGACTAGCGGGATTTCCTACGAGCAGTACTTC
CDR3aa: CASSRTSGISYEQYF
v_gene: TRBV19
abundance: -
j_gene: TRBJ2-7
d_gene: TRBD2

CDR3nt: TGTGCCTGGAGTGGGGGGGCATATCAGCCCCAGCATTTT
CDR3aa: CAWSGGAYQPQHF
v_gene: TRBV30
abundance: -
j_gene: TRBJ1-5
d_gene: -

CDR3nt: TGTGCCAGCAGCTTATATAGGCCCTACGAGCAGTACTTC
CDR3aa: CASSLYRPYEQYF
v_gene: TRBV7-2
abundance: -
j_gene: TRBJ2-7
d_gene: -

CDR3nt: TGTGCCAGCAGCTTAGTTGAGGGCATTGGCGGCTACACCTTC
CDR3aa: CASSLVEGIGGYTF
v_gene: TRBV7-3
abundance: -
j_gene: TRBJ1-2
d_gene: -

CDR3nt: TGTGCCAGCAGCGTAGGTCCTAGCGGGGGCCCATACAATGAGCAGTTCTTC
CDR3aa: CASSVGPSGGPYNEQFF
v_gene: TRBV7-2
abundance: -
j_gene: TRBJ2-1
d_gene: TRBD2

CDR3nt: TGTGCCAGCAGCTTAGCATCAGGGACTCAAGAGACCCAGTACTTC
CDR3aa: CASSLASGTQETQYF
v_gene: TRBV7-2
abundance: -
j_gene: TRBJ2-5
d_gene: -

CDR3nt: TGCGCCAGCAGACGTGAACAAGAGACCCAGTACTTC
CDR3aa: CASRREQETQYF
v_gene: TRBV5-1
abundance: -
j_gene: TRBJ2-5
d_gene: -

CDR3nt: TGTGCCAGCAGCGTAGTAGCGGGTAACCACAATGAGCAGTTCTTC
CDR3aa: CASSVVAGNHNEQFF
v_gene: TRBV9
abundance: -
j_gene: TRBJ2-1
d_gene: TRBD2

CDR3nt: TGTGCCAGCAGCTTAATGAGGGCAGGTCAGCGCAATCAGCCCCAGCATTTT
CDR3aa: CASSLMRAGQRNQPQHF
v_gene: TRBV7-9
abundance: -
j_gene: TRBJ1-5
d_gene: -

CDR3nt: TGTGCCAGCAGTTACTCGGGCCCCGGCACAGATACGCAGTATTTT
CDR3aa: CASSYSGPGTDTQYF
v_gene: TRBV6-5
abundance: -
j_gene: TRBJ2-3
d_gene: -

CDR3nt: TGTGCCAGCAGTGAATCGGGCAGGGGCACCTACGAGCAGTACTTC
CDR3aa: CASSESGRGTYEQYF
v_gene: TRBV6-1
abundance: -
j_gene: TRBJ2-7
d_gene: -

CDR3nt: TGTGCCAGCAGCAACGGACAGGGAAGCACCGGGGAGCTGTTTTTT
CDR3aa: CASSNGQGSTGELFF
v_gene: TRBV11-3
abundance: -
j_gene: TRBJ2-2
d_gene: TRBD1

CDR3nt: TGTGCCAGCAGTTACGAACGGGGGCCCTCCTACGAGCAGTACTTC
CDR3aa: CASSYERGPSYEQYF
v_gene: TRBV6-6
abundance: -
j_gene: TRBJ2-7
d_gene: -

CDR3nt: TGTGCCAGCAGCCGACCCGGGACTAGCGGGAGCTTCACAGATACGCAGTATTTT
CDR3aa: CASSRPGTSGSFTDTQYF
v_gene: TRBV7-9
abundance: -
j_gene: TRBJ2-3
d_gene: TRBD2

CDR3nt: TGTGCCAGCAGCCCCGACAGAAATCAGCCCCAGCATTTT
CDR3aa: CASSPDRNQPQHF
v_gene: TRBV7-2
abundance: few
j_gene: TRBJ1-5
d_gene: -

CDR3nt: TGTGCCAGCAGCCCTCGAAGCGACACCTATGGCTACACCTTC
CDR3aa: CASSPRSDTYGYTF
v_gene: TRBV6-4
abundance: -
j_gene: TRBJ1-2
d_gene: -

CDR3nt: TGTGCCAGCAGCCCTAGTAGGCGACTAGCGGGGGGGCGAGAGACCCAGTACTTC
CDR3aa: CASSPSRRLAGGRETQYF
v_gene: TRBV11-2
abundance: -
j_gene: TRBJ2-5
d_gene: TRBD2

CDR3nt: TGTGCCTGGAGTACCAGGGGATACACTGAAGCTTTCTTT
CDR3aa: CAWSTRGYTEAFF
v_gene: TRBV30
abundance: -
j_gene: TRBJ1-1
d_gene: -

CDR3nt: TGCGCCAGCAGCCCTCACACCGGGGAGCTGTTTTTT
CDR3aa: CASSPHTGELFF
v_gene: TRBV5-1
abundance: once
j_gene: TRBJ2-2
d_gene: -

CDR3nt: TGTGCCAGCTCACGAGGAACCGGGACAGCGTTGGAGACCCAGTACTTC
CDR3aa: CASSRGTGTALETQYF
v_gene: TRBV18
abundance: -
j_gene: TRBJ2-5
d_gene: TRBD1